This T cell receptor (beta chain) is from a study of T cells after yellow fever vaccination (dated by TCRdb to the late 2010s). Describing the broader study: Libraries from fractions with low cell numbers were prepared with the SMART-Seq v4 Ultra Low Input RNA kit. To follow T-cell clones before and after both primary and booster YFV17D yellow fever vaccination, bulk TCR alpha and beta repertoires underwent longitudinal sequencing. The cohort comprised two healthy male donors, one aged 18 to 30 and one aged 30 to 40 years. Bulk PBMC replicates and cell subsets were isolated from blood drawn at multiple timepoints before and after both primary and secondary immunization.

The CDR3 measures 13 amino acids from cysteine to phenylalanine. Kept here is only the CDR3 DNA, which spans 39 bases and is read in frame from base 1. Taken from the germline V gene, the CDR1 and CDR2 loops are SGHVS and FQNEAQ. Deletion took 5 bases off V and 10 bases off J, with a span of 17 bases between the germline ends. The full study reports these points: A small fraction of clonotypes appeared in both the CD4 and CD8 compartments, likely as a result of convergent recombination. Computational filtering was required because FACS-sorted repertoires could contain abundant contaminating clonotypes from the bulk population. Compared with the primary T-cell response, the secondary T-cell response was faster but weaker, reaching its peak on day 5 rather than on day 15. Most clones expanded after primary vaccination (almost 97% of CD4 and about 85% of CD8) were re-detected after the booster, suggesting that broad memory maintenance occurred. Because the study included only a couple of donors, the extent to which the findings can be generalized is limited.

The sample's treatment or condition, from its label and the paper: live attenuated yellow fever vaccine strain. PBMCs were isolated from peripheral blood using a standard Ficoll-Paque protocol. Dynabeads CD4 and CD8 positive selection kits were used to isolate CD4 and CD8 T-cell fractions. TriZol was used to extract RNA from bulk PBMCs, from CD4 and CD8 fractions, and from dextramer-positive and dextramer-negative fractions. TCR cDNA was made using 5'RACE template switching, a step that added a universal primer site and unique molecular identifiers. Priming of cDNA synthesis was performed from both the TCR alpha and TCR beta constant segments. Library amplification involved two PCR steps, and the second step added sample barcodes and sequencing adapters. Sequencing of libraries was done on Illumina HiSeq 2500 (2x100 bp) or NovaSeq (2x150 bp). The source study handled its data this way. Demultiplexing of reads and collapsing into UMI consensus sequences were performed with MIGEC, and V(D)J alignment was carried out with MiXCR. Vaccine-responding clonotypes were identified with edgeR using replicate PBMC samples, with FDR below 0.01 and a log2 fold change above 5 up to day 15 being required. Each bulk clonotype received a CD4 or CD8 identity based on whether the sequenced CD4 or CD8 repertoire contained that clonotype at higher abundance. TCRdb reanalyzed the raw reads on its own, using fastp at Q25 for trimming and MiXCR for clone calling, and kept in-frame beta chains. Each entry is one CDR3 protein sequence, shown with its most common DNA and genes. In this record, the V and J calls reflect TCRdb's handling and not the investigators' own analysis. The sample data list fewer than 150,000 distinct CDR3 sequences, and about 7.8% of these were observed just once. Of the sample, approximately 2.7% falls within the top ten clones.

Only a few counts were recorded for this clonotype. No antigen is known for it. There are no base qualities to consult, and no much larger clone falls within one base. Sequences were derived from CD4+ T cells sorted from PBMCs, sampled approximately 40 days after the first yellow fever vaccination. The TCR originated in a man aged 18 to 30 who received the YFV17D yellow fever vaccine. The V and J genes are TRBV7-8 and TRBJ2-5; the D gene is perhaps TRBD2, on 6 matching bases. The CDR3 is CASSVAGRGGQYF. The base sequence is TGTGCCAGCAGCGTGGCGGGGCGGGGTGGCCAGTACTTC.